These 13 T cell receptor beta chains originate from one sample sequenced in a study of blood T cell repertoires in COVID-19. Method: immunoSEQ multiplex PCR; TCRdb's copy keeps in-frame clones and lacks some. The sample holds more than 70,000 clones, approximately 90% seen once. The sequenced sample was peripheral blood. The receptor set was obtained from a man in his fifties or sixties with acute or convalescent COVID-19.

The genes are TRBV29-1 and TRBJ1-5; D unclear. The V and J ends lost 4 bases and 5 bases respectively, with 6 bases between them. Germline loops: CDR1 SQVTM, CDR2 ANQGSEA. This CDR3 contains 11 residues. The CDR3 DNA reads TGCAGCGTTGGACATGATCAGCCCCAGCATTTT. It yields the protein CSVGHDQPQHF.

Here the CDR3 DNA reads TGTGCCAGCAGCGCTTTGGGGAGCGGGGGTTCCTACGAGCAGTACTTC. Protein: CASSALGSGGSYEQYF. V and J are TRBV7-2 and TRBJ2-7, with 8 bases matching TRBD2. CDR3 size: 16 residues. Unmatched junction bases numbered 10, after V lost 5 bases and J lost 1 base. Germline assignment: CDR1 SGHTA and CDR2 FQGNSA.

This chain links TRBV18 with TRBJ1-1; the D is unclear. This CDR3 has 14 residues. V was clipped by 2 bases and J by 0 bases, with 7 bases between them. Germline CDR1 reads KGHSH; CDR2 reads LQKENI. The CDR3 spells CASSPAGLNTEAFF. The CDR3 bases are TGTGCCAGCTCACCAGCGGGCTTGAACACTGAAGCTTTCTTT. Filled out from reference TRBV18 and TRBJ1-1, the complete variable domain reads NAGVMQNPRHLVRRRGQEARLRCSPMKGHSHVYWYRQLPEEGLKFMVYLQKENIIDESGMPKERFSAEFPKEGPSILRIQQVVRGDSAAYFCASSPAGLNTEAFFGQGTRLTVV.

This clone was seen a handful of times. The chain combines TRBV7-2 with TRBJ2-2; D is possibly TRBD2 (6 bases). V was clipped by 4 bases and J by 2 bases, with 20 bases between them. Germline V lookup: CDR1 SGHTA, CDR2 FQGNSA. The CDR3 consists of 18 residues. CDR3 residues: CASSSHASAGRNTGELFF. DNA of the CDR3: TGTGCCAGCAGCTCCCACGCCTCGGCGGGGCGAAACACCGGGGAGCTGTTTTTT.

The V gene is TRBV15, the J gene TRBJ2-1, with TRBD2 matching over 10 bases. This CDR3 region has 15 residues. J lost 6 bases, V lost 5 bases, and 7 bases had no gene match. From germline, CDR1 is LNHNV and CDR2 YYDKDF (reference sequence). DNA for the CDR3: TGTGCCACCAGCGGGAGCGGGGGGGCGAGCAATGAGCAGTTCTTC. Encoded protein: CATSGSGGASNEQFF.

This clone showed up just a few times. In DNA form, the CDR3 reads TGTGCCACCAGCAGAGAAGAGGAAACAGATACGCAGTATTTT. Amino acid sequence: CATSREEETDTQYF. The chain is built from TRBV15 and TRBJ2-3; unclear D gene. Per germline, CDR1 LNHNV and CDR2 YYDKDF (reference sequence). With 0 bases removed from V and 3 bases from J, the gap between germline ends came to 7 bases. The CDR3 length is 14 residues.

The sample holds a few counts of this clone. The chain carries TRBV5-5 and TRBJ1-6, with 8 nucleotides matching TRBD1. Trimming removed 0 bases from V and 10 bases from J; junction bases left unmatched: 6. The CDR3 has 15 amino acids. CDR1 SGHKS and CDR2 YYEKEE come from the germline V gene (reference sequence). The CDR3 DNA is TGTGCCAGCAGCTTGGGACCCGGGACAGGCTCACCCCTCCACTTT. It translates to CASSLGPGTGSPLHF.

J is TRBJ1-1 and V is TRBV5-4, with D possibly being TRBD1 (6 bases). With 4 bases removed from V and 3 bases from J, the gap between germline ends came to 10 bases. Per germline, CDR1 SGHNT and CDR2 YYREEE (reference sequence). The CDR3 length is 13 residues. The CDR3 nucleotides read TGTGCCAGCAGCAAGGACAGCCACACTGAAGCTTTCTTT. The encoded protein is CASSKDSHTEAFF. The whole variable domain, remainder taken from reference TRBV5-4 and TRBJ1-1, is ETGVTQSPTHLIKTRGQQVTLRCSSQSGHNTVSWYQQALGQGPQFIFQYYREEENGRGNFPPRFSGLQFPNYSSELNVNALELDDSALYLCASSKDSHTEAFFGQGTRLTVV.

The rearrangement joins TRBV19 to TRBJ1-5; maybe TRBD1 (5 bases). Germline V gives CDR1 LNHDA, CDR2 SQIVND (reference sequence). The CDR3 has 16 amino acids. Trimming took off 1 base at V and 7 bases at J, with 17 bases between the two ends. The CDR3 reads CASSIGGSSKNQPQHF. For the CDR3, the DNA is TGTGCCAGTAGTATAGGGGGCAGCTCTAAAAACCAGCCCCAGCATTTT.

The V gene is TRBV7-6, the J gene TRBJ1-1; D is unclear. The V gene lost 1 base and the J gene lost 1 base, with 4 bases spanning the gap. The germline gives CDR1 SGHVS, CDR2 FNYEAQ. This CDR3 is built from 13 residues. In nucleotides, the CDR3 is TGTGCCAGCAGCTTAGGACAGAACACTGAAGCTTTCTTT. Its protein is CASSLGQNTEAFF. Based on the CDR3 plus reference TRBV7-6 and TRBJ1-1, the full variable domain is GAGVSQSPRYKVTKRGQDVALRCDPISGHVSLYWYRQALGQGPEFLTYFNYEAQQDKSGLPNDRFSAERPEGSISTLTIQRTEQRDSAMYRCASSLGQNTEAFFGQGTRLTVV.

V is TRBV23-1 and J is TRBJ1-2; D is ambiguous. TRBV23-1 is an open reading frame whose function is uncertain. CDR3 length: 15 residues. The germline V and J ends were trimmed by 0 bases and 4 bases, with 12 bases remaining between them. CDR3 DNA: TGCGCCAGCAGTCAATCGGCCACAAAAGTCTATGGCTACACCTTC. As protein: CASSQSATKVYGYTF.

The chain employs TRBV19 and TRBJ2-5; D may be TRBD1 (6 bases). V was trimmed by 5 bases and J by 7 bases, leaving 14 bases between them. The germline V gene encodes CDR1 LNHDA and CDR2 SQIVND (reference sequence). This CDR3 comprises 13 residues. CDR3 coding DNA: TGTGCCAGTAGTGCCAGGGGAGCGGTGACCCAGTACTTC. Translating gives CASSARGAVTQYF.

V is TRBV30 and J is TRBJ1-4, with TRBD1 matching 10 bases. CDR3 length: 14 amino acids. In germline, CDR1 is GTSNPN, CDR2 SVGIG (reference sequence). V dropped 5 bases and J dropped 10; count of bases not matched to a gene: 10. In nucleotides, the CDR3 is TGTGCCTGGCATCACCGGGACAGGGGAGGAAAACTGTTTTTT. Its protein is CAWHHRDRGGKLFF.